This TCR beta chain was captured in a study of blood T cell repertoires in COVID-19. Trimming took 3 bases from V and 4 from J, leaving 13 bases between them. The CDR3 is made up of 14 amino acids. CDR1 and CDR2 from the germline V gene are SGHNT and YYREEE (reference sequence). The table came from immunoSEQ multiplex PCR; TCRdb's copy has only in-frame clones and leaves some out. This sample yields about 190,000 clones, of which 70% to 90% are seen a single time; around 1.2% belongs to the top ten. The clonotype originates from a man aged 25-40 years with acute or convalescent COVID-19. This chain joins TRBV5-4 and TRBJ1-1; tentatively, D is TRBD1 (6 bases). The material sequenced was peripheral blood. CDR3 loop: CASSSRTEGTEAFF. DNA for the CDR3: TGTGCCAGCAGCTCAAGGACAGAAGGCACTGAAGCTTTCTTT. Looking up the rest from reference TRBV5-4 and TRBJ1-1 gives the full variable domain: ETGVTQSPTHLIKTRGQQVTLRCSSQSGHNTVSWYQQALGQGPQFIFQYYREEENGRGNFPPRFSGLQFPNYSSELNVNALELDDSALYLCASSSRTEGTEAFFGQGTRLTVV.